The rows below give T cell receptor beta chains drawn from one sample of a study of blood T cell repertoires in COVID-19. The method was immunoSEQ multiplex PCR; TCRdb's version includes in-frame clones alone and lacks a portion of them. The sample carries under 130,000 clones, approximately 90% recorded once. Input material: peripheral blood. These TCRs come from a woman older than 75 in a cohort sampled during active COVID-19. The CDR3 runs from the conserved cysteine through the conserved F or W. D genes are given only for firm matches. Where a row states a size, it is once, few, many or the class of an expanded clone; other rows omit it.

d_call | j_call | clone_size | v_call | cdr3_nt | cdr3_aa
TRBD1 | TRBJ2-7 | - | TRBV11-2 | TGTGCCAGCAGCCAGACAGGGGCCTACGAGCAGTACTTC | CASSQTGAYEQYF
TRBD2 | TRBJ2-5 | - | TRBV5-1 | TGCGCCAGCAGCACCTTCCCGGGAGGTGAGACCCAGTACTTC | CASSTFPGGETQYF
TRBD1 | TRBJ1-2 | - | TRBV14 | TGTGCCAGCAGTGGGGGACAGGGCTATGGCTACACCTTC | CASSGGQGYGYTF
- | TRBJ1-2 | - | TRBV7-9 | TGTGCCAGCACCCCCGGGACAACTAACTATGGCTACACCTTC | CASTPGTTNYGYTF
- | TRBJ2-1 | - | TRBV12-3/TRBV12-4 | TGTGCCAGCAGTTTTCAGGGGTGGAATGAGCAGTTCTTC | CASSFQGWNEQFF
TRBD1 | TRBJ2-7 | - | TRBV6-1 | TGTGCCAGCAGTGATCTTTGGACAGGCTACGAGCAGTACTTC | CASSDLWTGYEQYF
- | TRBJ2-7 | - | TRBV5-1 | TGCGCCAGCAGCTTGGGGAGGGCCCCCTACGAGCAGTACTTC | CASSLGRAPYEQYF
- | TRBJ1-1 | - | TRBV4-1 | TGCGCCAGCAGCCAGGGGCAATTGACGGTGAACACTGAAGCTTTCTTT | CASSQGQLTVNTEAFF
- | TRBJ2-7 | once | TRBV4-2 | TGTGCCAGCAGCCAGGAGGACCGACTTTCCTACGAGCAGTACTTC | CASSQEDRLSYEQYF
TRBD2 | TRBJ2-1 | few | TRBV2 | TGTGCCAGCAGGGGGGGGGTGGATTCCGACAAAAATGAGCAGTTCTTC | CASRGGVDSDKNEQFF
- | TRBJ2-7 | - | TRBV12-2 | TGTGCAAGTCGCCCCCCAGGGTTGCTCGACGAGCAGTACTTC | CASRPPGLLDEQYF
TRBD1 | TRBJ1-4 | - | TRBV28 | TGTGCCAGCAGTTTACCGGGACAGGGGTTAGGTGAAAAACTGTTTTTT | CASSLPGQGLGEKLFF
- | TRBJ1-2 | - | TRBV30 | TGTGCCGCGGACAGTGGCAGGGGAGAATTTAACTATGGCTACACCTTC | CAADSGRGEFNYGYTF
TRBD1 | TRBJ1-2 | - | TRBV24-1 | TGTGCCACCAGTGCCCGGACAGGGGGCTATGGCTACACCTTC | CATSARTGGYGYTF
TRBD1 | TRBJ2-2 | - | TRBV6-1 | TGTGCCAGCAGTGACGACAGGGCGTGGAGCGGGGAGCTGTTTTTT | CASSDDRAWSGELFF
- | TRBJ1-5 | - | TRBV4-1 | TGCGCCAGCAGCCAATTTGAGGGTCAGCCCCAGCATTTT | CASSQFEGQPQHF
TRBD1 | TRBJ1-1 | - | TRBV29-1 | TGCAGCGTGGTCGGCTCCGGGACAGTGAACACTGAAGCTTTCTTT | CSVVGSGTVNTEAFF
TRBD1 | TRBJ2-2 | - | TRBV5-8 | TGTGCCAGCCCGCCTGTGGTCAGGGGGATCACCGGGGAGCTGTTTTTT | CASPPVVRGITGELFF
- | TRBJ2-3 | - | TRBV5-4 | TGTGCCAGCAGCTCCATAGATACGCAGTATTTT | CASSSIDTQYF
TRBD2 | TRBJ2-1 | - | TRBV9 | TGTGCCAGCAGCGTAGCCCTCGGACTAGCGGGGGGAAAATCCTACAATGAGCAGTTCTTC | CASSVALGLAGGKSYNEQFF
TRBD1 | TRBJ1-4 | - | TRBV7-9 | TGTGCCAGCAGCCTAGACAGGGGGCTCGAAAAACTGTTTTTT | CASSLDRGLEKLFF
TRBD1 | TRBJ1-1 | once | TRBV4-1 | TGCGCCAGCAGCCAACAACAGGGGGTTGGGGCTGAAGCTTTCTTT | CASSQQQGVGAEAFF
TRBD2 | TRBJ2-1 | - | TRBV24-1 | TGTGCCACCAGTAAGGGACTAGCGGGCATGTTCTCCTACAATGAGCAGTTCTTC | CATSKGLAGMFSYNEQFF
- | TRBJ2-3 | - | TRBV7-9 | TGTGCCAGCAGCGCCACCGGGACTAGCACAGATACGCAGTATTTT | CASSATGTSTDTQYF
- | TRBJ2-1 | - | TRBV7-9 | TGTGCCAGCAGCTTGACTAGTAACAATGAGCAGTTCTTC | CASSLTSNNEQFF
TRBD1 | TRBJ2-5 | - | TRBV7-3 | TGTGCCAGCAGCTTTGGGACAGGAGGACAAGAGACCCAGTACTTC | CASSFGTGGQETQYF
- | TRBJ1-1 | - | TRBV28 | TGTGCCAGCAGCCCAACCCACGGGGGGAACACTGAAGCTTTCTTT | CASSPTHGGNTEAFF
- | TRBJ2-2 | - | TRBV7-2 | TGTGCCAGCAGCTTCTCCCGGGGGAGCCCGAACACCGGGGAGCTGTTTTTT | CASSFSRGSPNTGELFF
- | TRBJ1-2 | - | TRBV20-1 | TGCAGTGCCGCCTTTTCAGGGACCTTC | CSAAFSGTF
- | TRBJ1-2 | - | TRBV6-5 | TGTGCCAGCGCGGGAGATACGGGGTATGGCTACACCTTC | CASAGDTGYGYTF
- | TRBJ1-1 | few | TRBV4-2 | TGTGCCAGCAGCCAAGATCTGCCAGGGGCGCAGGGTGGCACTGAAGCTTTCTTT | CASSQDLPGAQGGTEAFF
- | TRBJ2-1 | - | TRBV9 | TGTGCCAGCAGCGAAAGAAGACAGAACAATGAGCAGTTCTTC | CASSERRQNNEQFF
- | TRBJ2-7 | - | TRBV20-1 | TGCAGTGCTAGTCTTGGCCAGGGGCGAAACTACGAGCAGTACTTC | CSASLGQGRNYEQYF
- | TRBJ2-7 | - | TRBV21-1 | TGTGCCAGCAGCAAAGTCATCAGGGAGGGATGGGCCTACGAGCAGTACTTC | CASSKVIREGWAYEQYF
TRBD2 | TRBJ2-3 | once | TRBV6-6 | TGTGCCAGCAGGCATCAACTAGCGGGAGGGAAAGATACGCAGTATTTT | CASRHQLAGGKDTQYF
TRBD2 | TRBJ2-7 | - | TRBV3-1/TRBV3-2 | TGTGCCAGCAGCCAAGGGACTAGCGGCTACGAGCAGTACTTC | CASSQGTSGYEQYF
TRBD2 | TRBJ2-3 | - | TRBV7-9 | TGTGCCAGCACTATCCGGACTAGCGGAACTGGGGATACGCAGTATTTT | CASTIRTSGTGDTQYF
TRBD2 | TRBJ2-3 | - | TRBV4-1 | TGCGCCAGCAGCCAAGATAAGGCGGGAGCCCCCGGCACAGATACGCAGTATTTT | CASSQDKAGAPGTDTQYF
TRBD2 | TRBJ2-3 | - | TRBV5-1 | TGCGCCAGCAGCTGGCCACTAGCGGAGAACACAGATACGCAGTATTTT | CASSWPLAENTDTQYF
- | TRBJ2-7 | - | TRBV19 | TGTGCCAGTAGTACCCCGACAGACCCCGAGCAGTACTTC | CASSTPTDPEQYF
TRBD2 | TRBJ2-7 | - | TRBV3-1/TRBV3-2 | TGTGCCAGCAGCCCCTATAGCGGGGGAAGCTACGAGCAGTACTTC | CASSPYSGGSYEQYF
TRBD2 | TRBJ2-3 | - | TRBV27 | TGTGCCAGCAGTACTCCGGGACTAGCGGTTCAGGCTACGCAGTATTTT | CASSTPGLAVQATQYF
TRBD1 | TRBJ1-4 | - | TRBV27 | TGTGCCAGCAGTTTATTCGGACAGGGGGCAACTAATGAAAAACTGTTTTTT | CASSLFGQGATNEKLFF
- | TRBJ2-7 | - | TRBV5-6 | TGTGCCAGCAGCTTACAGAACTACGAGCAGTACTTC | CASSLQNYEQYF
- | TRBJ2-5 | - | TRBV28 | TGTGCCAGGGGCGGCGGGATGGAGACCCAGTACTTC | CARGGGMETQYF
- | TRBJ2-3 | - | TRBV5-1 | TGCGCCAGCAGCCCGAGCACAGATACGCAGTATTTT | CASSPSTDTQYF
TRBD2 | TRBJ2-1 | once | TRBV19 | TGTGCCAGTAGTATAGTTGGGACTAGCGGGGCCATAGGGGTCTTC | CASSIVGTSGAIGVF
TRBD1 | TRBJ1-2 | once | TRBV5-1 | TGCGCCAGCAGGAGGGCGACAGGGAACTATGGCTACACCTTC | CASRRATGNYGYTF
- | TRBJ2-5 | few | TRBV7-2 | TGTGCCAGCAGCTCCCGGAGCGCAGGAGGAGAGACCCAGTACTTC | CASSSRSAGGETQYF
TRBD1 | TRBJ1-2 | - | TRBV6-5 | TGTGCCAGCAGTTTTAGGACAGGGGCGGGCTATGGCTACACCTTC | CASSFRTGAGYGYTF
TRBD2 | TRBJ2-4 | - | TRBV28 | TGTGCCAGCAGCCGGACTAGCGGGAGTGTATCAGCCAAAAACATTCAGTACTTC | CASSRTSGSVSAKNIQYF
TRBD2 | TRBJ2-5 | - | TRBV5-4 | TGTGCCAGCAGCTTTCCGGGACTAGCGCGAGAGACCCAGTACTTC | CASSFPGLARETQYF
TRBD1 | TRBJ2-7 | - | TRBV27 | TGTGCCAGCAGCCTCAGAGGACAGGGCGAGCAGTACTTC | CASSLRGQGEQYF
TRBD2 | TRBJ2-3 | once | TRBV10-3 | TGTGCCATCGGGAGGGCCAGGGATACGCAGTATTTT | CAIGRARDTQYF
TRBD1 | TRBJ1-3 | - | TRBV18 | TGTGCCAGCTCACCATTCTCCGGGACAGGGAGTGGAAACACCATATATTTT | CASSPFSGTGSGNTIYF
TRBD1 | TRBJ1-2 | few | TRBV27 | TGTGCCAGCTCTTCCGGGACAGCGAACTATGGCTACACCTTC | CASSSGTANYGYTF
- | TRBJ2-3 | - | TRBV6-5 | TGTGCCAGCAGTTACTCTGGCGGGTCTAGCACAGATACGCAGTATTTT | CASSYSGGSSTDTQYF
- | TRBJ1-2 | - | TRBV11-1 | TGTGCCAGCAGCTCACAGGGACAAAACTATGGCTACACCTTC | CASSSQGQNYGYTF
- | TRBJ1-1 | - | TRBV3-1/TRBV3-2 | TGTGCCAGCAGCCAGGGGAGTGACACTGAAGCTTTCTTT | CASSQGSDTEAFF